This T cell receptor (beta chain) was profiled in a study of vaccination effects on CD4 cells after COVID-19. The V end lost 2 bases, the J end lost 1 base, and 14 bases lay between the germline ends. Per the germline V gene, CDR1 is MNHNY and CDR2 is SVGAGI (reference sequence). CDR3 size: 16 residues. Generated by immunoSEQ multiplex PCR, the TCRdb table keeps only in-frame clones and is missing some. The sample includes about 15,000 clones, over 60% seen only once; the top ten take about 26%. ViraFEST expansion of antigen-specific CD4+ T cells with viral peptide pools preceded sequencing. A roughly 10-day culture period preceded the isolation of CD4+ T cells. The person was diagnosed with PCR-confirmed SARS-CoV-2 infection between March and December 2020. The vaccine given was either BNT162b2 or mRNA-1273, in two doses. On this clone: Antigen unknown.

This specimen consisted of CD4+ T cells from PBMCs cultured with HCoV-NL63 spike peptides, obtained after COVID-19 vaccination. The chain uses TRBV6-6 and TRBJ1-2; no firm D call. This sequence originates from a human donor who had a prior SARS-CoV-2 infection. The CDR3 here is CASSYPTAVFNYGYTF. In DNA, the CDR3 is TGTGCCAGCAGTTACCCTACAGCCGTCTTTAACTATGGCTACACCTTC.